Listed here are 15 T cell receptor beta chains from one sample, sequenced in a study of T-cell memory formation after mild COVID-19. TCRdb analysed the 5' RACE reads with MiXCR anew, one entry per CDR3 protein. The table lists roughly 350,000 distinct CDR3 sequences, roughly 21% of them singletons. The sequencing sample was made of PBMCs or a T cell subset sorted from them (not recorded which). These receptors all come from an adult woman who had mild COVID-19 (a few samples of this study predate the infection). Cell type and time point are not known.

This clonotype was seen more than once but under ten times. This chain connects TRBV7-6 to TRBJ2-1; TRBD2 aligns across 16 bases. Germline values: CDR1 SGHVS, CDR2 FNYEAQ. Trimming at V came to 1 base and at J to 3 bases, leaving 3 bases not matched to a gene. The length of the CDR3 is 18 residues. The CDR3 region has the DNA TGTGCCAGCAGCTTAGGGGGGACTAGCGGGAGGGTCTACAATGAGCAGTTCTTC. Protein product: CASSLGGTSGRVYNEQFF.

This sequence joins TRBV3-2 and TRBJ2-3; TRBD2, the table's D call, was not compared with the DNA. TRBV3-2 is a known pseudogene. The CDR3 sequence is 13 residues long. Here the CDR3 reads CALGGRPADTQYF. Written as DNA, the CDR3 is TGTGCTCTTGGCGGGAGGCCGGCAGATACGCAGTATTTT.

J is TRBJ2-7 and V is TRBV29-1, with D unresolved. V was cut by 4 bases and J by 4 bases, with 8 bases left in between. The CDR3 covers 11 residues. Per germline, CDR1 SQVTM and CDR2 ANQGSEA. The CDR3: CSVGTAYEQYF. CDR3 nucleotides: TGCAGCGTTGGGACCGCTTACGAGCAGTACTTC.

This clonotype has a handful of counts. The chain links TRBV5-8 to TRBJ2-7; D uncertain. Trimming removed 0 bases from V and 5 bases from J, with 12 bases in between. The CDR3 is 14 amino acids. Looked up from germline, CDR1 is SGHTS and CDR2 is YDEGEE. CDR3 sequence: CASSLEAGADEQYF. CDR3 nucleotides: TGTGCCAGCAGCTTGGAGGCAGGCGCGGACGAGCAGTACTTC.

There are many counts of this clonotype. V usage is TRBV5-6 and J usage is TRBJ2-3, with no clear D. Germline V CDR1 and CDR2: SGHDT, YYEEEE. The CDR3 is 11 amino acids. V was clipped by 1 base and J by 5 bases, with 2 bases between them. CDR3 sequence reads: CASSLRDTQYF. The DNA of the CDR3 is TGTGCCAGCAGCTTGAGAGATACGCAGTATTTT. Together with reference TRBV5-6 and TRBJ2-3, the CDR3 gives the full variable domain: DAGVTQSPTHLIKTRGQQVTLRCSPKSGHDTVSWYQQALGQGPQFIFQYYEEEERQRGNFPDRFSGHQFPNYSSELNVNALLLGDSALYLCASSLRDTQYFGPGTRLTVL.

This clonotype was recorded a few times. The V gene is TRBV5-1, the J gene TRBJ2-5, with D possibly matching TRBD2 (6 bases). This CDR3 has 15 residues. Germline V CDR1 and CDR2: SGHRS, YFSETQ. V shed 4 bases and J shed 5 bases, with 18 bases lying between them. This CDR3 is CASSPPTGGIETQYF. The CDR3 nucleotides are TGCGCCAGCAGCCCTCCTACCGGGGGTATCGAGACCCAGTACTTC. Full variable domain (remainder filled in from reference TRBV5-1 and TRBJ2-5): KAGVTQTPRYLIKTRGQQVTLSCSPISGHRSVSWYQQTPGQGLQFLFEYFSETQRNKGNFPGRFSGRQFSNSRSEMNVSTLELGDSALYLCASSPPTGGIETQYFGPGTRLLVL.

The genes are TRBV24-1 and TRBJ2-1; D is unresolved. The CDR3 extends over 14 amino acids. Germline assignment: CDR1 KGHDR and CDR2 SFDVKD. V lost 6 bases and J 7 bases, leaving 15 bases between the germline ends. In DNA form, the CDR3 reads TGTGCCACCAGTCAGCCGGACGGGCGGAATGAGCAGTTCTTC. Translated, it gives CATSQPDGRNEQFF.

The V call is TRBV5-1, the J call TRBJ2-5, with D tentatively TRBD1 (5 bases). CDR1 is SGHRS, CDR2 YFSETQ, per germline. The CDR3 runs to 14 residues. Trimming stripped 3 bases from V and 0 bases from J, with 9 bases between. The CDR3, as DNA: TGCGCCAGCAGCTGGAACAGGTACCAAGAGACCCAGTACTTC. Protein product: CASSWNRYQETQYF.

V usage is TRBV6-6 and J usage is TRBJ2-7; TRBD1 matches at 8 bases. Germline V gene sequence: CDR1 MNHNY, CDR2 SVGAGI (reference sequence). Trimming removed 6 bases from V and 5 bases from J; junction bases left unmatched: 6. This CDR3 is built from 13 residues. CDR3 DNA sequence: TGTGCCAGCAGCTCCAGGGGGCTGAACGAGCAGTACTTC. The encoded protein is CASSSRGLNEQYF.

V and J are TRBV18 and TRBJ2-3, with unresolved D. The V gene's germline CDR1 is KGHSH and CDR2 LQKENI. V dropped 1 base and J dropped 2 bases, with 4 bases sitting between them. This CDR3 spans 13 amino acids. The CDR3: CASSPRHTDTQYF. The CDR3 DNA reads TGTGCCAGCTCACCACGACACACAGATACGCAGTATTTT.

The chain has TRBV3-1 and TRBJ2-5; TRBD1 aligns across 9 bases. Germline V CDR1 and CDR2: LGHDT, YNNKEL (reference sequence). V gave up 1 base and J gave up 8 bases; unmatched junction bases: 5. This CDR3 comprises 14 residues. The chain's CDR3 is CASSQVSTGGTQYF. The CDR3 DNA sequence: TGTGCCAGCAGCCAAGTTAGCACAGGGGGCACCCAGTACTTC.

The chain's CDR3 is CASSPHPGLRTDTQYF. The CDR3 coding sequence is TGTGCCAGCAGCCCCCACCCGGGACTACGCACAGATACGCAGTATTTT. The chain combines TRBV3-1 with TRBJ2-3; 7 nucleotides agree with TRBD2. CDR3 length equals 16 residues. V was clipped by 4 bases and J by 1 base; unmatched bases: 8. Germline-derived CDR1 and CDR2 are LGHDT and YNNKEL (reference sequence).

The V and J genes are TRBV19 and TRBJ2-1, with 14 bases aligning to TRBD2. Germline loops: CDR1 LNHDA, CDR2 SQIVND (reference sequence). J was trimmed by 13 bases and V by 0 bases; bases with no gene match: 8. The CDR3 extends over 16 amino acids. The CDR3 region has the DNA TGTGCCAGTAGTATAGAGGGGACTAGCGGGGGCTACGAACAGTTCTTC. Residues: CASSIEGTSGGYEQFF.

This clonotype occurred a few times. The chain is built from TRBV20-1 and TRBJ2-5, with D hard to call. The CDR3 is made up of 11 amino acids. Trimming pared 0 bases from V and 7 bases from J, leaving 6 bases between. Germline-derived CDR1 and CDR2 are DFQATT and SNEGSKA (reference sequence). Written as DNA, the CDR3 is TGCAGTGCTAGAGATGAGAGGACCCAGTACTTC. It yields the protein CSARDERTQYF.

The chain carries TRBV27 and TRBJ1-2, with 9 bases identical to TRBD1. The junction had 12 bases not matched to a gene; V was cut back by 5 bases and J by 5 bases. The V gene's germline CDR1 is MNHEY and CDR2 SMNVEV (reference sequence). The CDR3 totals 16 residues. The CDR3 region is CASSPTPYRGLYGYTF. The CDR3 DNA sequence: TGTGCCAGCAGTCCGACCCCATACAGGGGGCTTTATGGCTACACCTTC.